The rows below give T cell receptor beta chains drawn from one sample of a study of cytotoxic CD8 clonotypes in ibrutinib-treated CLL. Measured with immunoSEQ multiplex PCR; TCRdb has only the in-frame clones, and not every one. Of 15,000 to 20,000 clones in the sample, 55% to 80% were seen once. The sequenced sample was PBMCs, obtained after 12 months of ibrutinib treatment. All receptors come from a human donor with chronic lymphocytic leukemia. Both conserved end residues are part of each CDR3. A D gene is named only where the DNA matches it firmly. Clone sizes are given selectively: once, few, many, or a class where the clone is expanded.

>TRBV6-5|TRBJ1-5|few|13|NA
TGTGCCAGCCGACAGAATAGCAATCAGCCCCAGCATTTT
CASRQNSNQPQHF
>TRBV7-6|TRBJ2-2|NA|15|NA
TGTGCCAGCAGCTTAGATCTCCTCTGGGGCGGGGAGCTGTTTTTT
CASSLDLLWGGELFF
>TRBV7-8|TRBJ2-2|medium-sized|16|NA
TGTGCCAGCAGCTTAGGGCCGAGGGGCGGAGCGGGGGAGCTGTTTTTT
CASSLGPRGGAGELFF
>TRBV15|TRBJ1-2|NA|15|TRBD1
TGTGCCACCAGCAGAGACGGCAGGGGGTGGTATGGCTACACCTTC
CATSRDGRGWYGYTF
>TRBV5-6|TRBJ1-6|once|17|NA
TGTGCCAGCAGCACTGTACGCAGGGGAATCCCCAATTCACCCCTCCACTTT
CASSTVRRGIPNSPLHF
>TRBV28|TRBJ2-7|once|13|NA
TGTGCCAGCAGTTTCCCCGGAACCTACGAGCAGTACTTC
CASSFPGTYEQYF
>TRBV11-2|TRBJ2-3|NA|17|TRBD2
TGTGCCAGCACCCCACGGGGGGAGGGATCATTCACAGATACGCAGTATTTT
CASTPRGEGSFTDTQYF
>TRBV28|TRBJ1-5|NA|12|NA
TGTGCCAGCAAGAGAGGCAATCAGCCCCAGCATTTT
CASKRGNQPQHF
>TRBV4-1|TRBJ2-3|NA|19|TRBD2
TGCGCCAGCAGCCAAGCCCACCCAGCGGGAGGTGGGGGCACAGATACGCAGTATTTT
CASSQAHPAGGGGTDTQYF
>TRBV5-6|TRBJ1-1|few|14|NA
TGTGCCAGCAGCCCCGGGACGGGGAACACTGAAGCTTTCTTT
CASSPGTGNTEAFF
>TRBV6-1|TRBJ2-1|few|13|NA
TGTGCCAGCAGTGGGGGTAATTACAATGAGCAGTTCTTC
CASSGGNYNEQFF
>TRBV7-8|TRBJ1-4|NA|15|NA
TGTGCCAGCAGCCTGGGGTTGGCCCTAGGTGAAAAACTGTTTTTT
CASSLGLALGEKLFF
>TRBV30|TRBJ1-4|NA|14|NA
TGTGCCTGGAGTGACCAGGTTCAGAGTGAAAAACTGTTTTTT
CAWSDQVQSEKLFF
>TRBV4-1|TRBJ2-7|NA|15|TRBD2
TGCGCCAGCAGCCAACCGGCTAGCGGCGTTTACGAGCAGTACTTC
CASSQPASGVYEQYF
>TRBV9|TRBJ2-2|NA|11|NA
TGTGCCAGCAGCACCCCCGGGGAGCTGTTTTTT
CASSTPGELFF
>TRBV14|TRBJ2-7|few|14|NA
TGTGCCAGCAGCCAGGGATGGTGGGGGGCCGAGCAGTACTTC
CASSQGWWGAEQYF
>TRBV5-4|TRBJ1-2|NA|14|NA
TGTGCCAGCAGCCTAGATCAGGAGCCGGGAGGCTACACCTTC
CASSLDQEPGGYTF
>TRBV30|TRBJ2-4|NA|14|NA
TGTGCCTGGACCCCAGGGGTAGCCAAAAACATTCAGTACTTC
CAWTPGVAKNIQYF
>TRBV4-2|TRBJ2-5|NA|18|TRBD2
TGTGCCAGCAGCCAGGCGGGAGCGGGAGGCGGTGTTCGGGAGACCCAGTACTTC
CASSQAGAGGGVRETQYF
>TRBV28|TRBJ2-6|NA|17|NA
TGTGCCAGCAGCATAGGGGGGGTCGCCTCTGGGGCCAACGTCCTGACTTTC
CASSIGGVASGANVLTF
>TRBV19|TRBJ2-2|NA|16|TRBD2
TGTGCCAGTACCTTCGTGGAGCTAGCGGGCACCGGGGAGCTGTTTTTT
CASTFVELAGTGELFF
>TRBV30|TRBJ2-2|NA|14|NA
TGTGCCTGGAGTCGAGGACCTAACACCGGGGAGCTGTTTTTT
CAWSRGPNTGELFF
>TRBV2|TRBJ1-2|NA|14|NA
TGTGCCGGAACCTTGACGGATCCTATTTATGGCTACACCTTC
CAGTLTDPIYGYTF
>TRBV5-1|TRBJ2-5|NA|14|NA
TGCGCCAGCACCGACAGACAATATCAAGAGACCCAGTACTTC
CASTDRQYQETQYF
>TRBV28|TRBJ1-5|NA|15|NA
TGTGCCAGCAGTTTAAACGGGGACAGCAATCAGCCCCAGCATTTT
CASSLNGDSNQPQHF
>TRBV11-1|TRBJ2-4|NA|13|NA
TGTGCCAGCAGCTTGGGAGGGGGCGACATTCAGTACTTC
CASSLGGGDIQYF
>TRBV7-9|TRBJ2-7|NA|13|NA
TGTGCCAGCAGCGCTACTATCCCCCCCGAGCAGTACTTC
CASSATIPPEQYF
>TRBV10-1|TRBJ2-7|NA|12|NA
TGCGCCAGCAGTGAGTCTGTCTACGAGCAGTACTTC
CASSESVYEQYF
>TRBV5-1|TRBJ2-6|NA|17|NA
TGCGCCAGCCCCTGCAGCGGTTCACAAAGTCGGGCCAACGTCCTGACTTTC
CASPCSGSQSRANVLTF
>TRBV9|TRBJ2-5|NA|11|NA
TGTGCCAGCAGCTTCCAAGAGACCCAGTACTTC
CASSFQETQYF
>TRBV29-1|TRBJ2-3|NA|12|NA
TGCAGCGTTGCCTATGACAGAGATACGCAGTATTTT
CSVAYDRDTQYF
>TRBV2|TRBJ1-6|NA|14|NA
TGTGCCAGTGGGGAGGGGGTTGACAATTCACCCCTCCACTTT
CASGEGVDNSPLHF
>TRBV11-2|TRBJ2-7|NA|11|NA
TGTGCCAGCAGCTTACACCACGAGCAGTACTTC
CASSLHHEQYF
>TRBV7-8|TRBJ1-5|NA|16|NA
TGTGCCAGCAGCTTAGTCAGATCGCTTAGCAATCAGCCCCAGCATTTT
CASSLVRSLSNQPQHF
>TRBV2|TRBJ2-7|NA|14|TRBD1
TGTGCCACCGCGACAGGGCCGGCGGACTCCGGGCAGTACTTC
CATATGPADSGQYF
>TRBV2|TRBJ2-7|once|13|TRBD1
TGTGCCAGCAGCCGACAGGGGGGGGACGAGCAGTACTTC
CASSRQGGDEQYF
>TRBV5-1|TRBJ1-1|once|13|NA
TGCGCCAGCAGCGTCGACGGGAACACTGAAGCTTTCTTT
CASSVDGNTEAFF
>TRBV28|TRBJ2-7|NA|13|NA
TGTGCCAGCGGACAAGGGGCCCCTTACGAGCAGTACTTC
CASGQGAPYEQYF
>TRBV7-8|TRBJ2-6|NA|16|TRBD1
TGTGCCAGCAGCTTAGTAGGGGGCAGTGGGGCCAACGTCCTGACTTTC
CASSLVGGSGANVLTF
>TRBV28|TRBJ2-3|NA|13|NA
TGTGCCAGCAGTTTGGGCCCGGGAGATACGCAGTATTTT
CASSLGPGDTQYF
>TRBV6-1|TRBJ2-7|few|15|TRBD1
TGTGCCAGCAGCGGCGACAGGGGGCAACTTCGCGAGCAGTACTTC
CASSGDRGQLREQYF
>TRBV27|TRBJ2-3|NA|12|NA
TGTGCCAGCAAGCACAGCACAGATACGCAGTATTTT
CASKHSTDTQYF
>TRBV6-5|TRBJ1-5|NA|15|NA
TGTGCCAGCAGTTACAGGGGAACCAGCAATCAGCCCCAGCATTTT
CASSYRGTSNQPQHF
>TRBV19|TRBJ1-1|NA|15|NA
TGTGCCAGTAGTATTACTCCCGGAGTGTTCGCTGAAGCTTTCTTT
CASSITPGVFAEAFF
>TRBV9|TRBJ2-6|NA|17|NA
TGTGCCAGCAGCTCAGGACAGTTAGCCTCTGGGGCCAACGTCCTGACTTTC
CASSSGQLASGANVLTF
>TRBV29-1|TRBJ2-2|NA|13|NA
TGCAGCGTTGGGAGACGGGGTGGCGGGGAGCTGTTTTTT
CSVGRRGGGELFF
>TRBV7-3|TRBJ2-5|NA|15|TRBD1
TGTGCCAGCAGCTCGGGACAGGGGGCTTATGAGACCCAGTACTTC
CASSSGQGAYETQYF
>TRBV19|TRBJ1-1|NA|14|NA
TGTGCCAGTAGTGCCCGACAGGAGAACACTGAAGCTTTCTTT
CASSARQENTEAFF
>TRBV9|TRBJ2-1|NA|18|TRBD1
TGTGCCAGCAGCGTAGAGGGTAAAGTGGGACAGGACTACAATGAGCAGTTCTTC
CASSVEGKVGQDYNEQFF
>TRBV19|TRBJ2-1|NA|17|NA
TGTGCCAGTAGTAGTAACCCTAGCGTCCCGGATTACAATGAGCAGTTCTTC
CASSSNPSVPDYNEQFF
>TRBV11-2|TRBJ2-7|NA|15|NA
TGTGCCAGCAGCTCTTTGGCGGTGTCGAGCGGCGAGCAGTACTTC
CASSSLAVSSGEQYF
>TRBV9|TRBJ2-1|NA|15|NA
TGTGCCAGCAGCGTAGCGGATCTGGGACTCGATGAGCAGTTCTTC
CASSVADLGLDEQFF
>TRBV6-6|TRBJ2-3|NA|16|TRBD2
TGTGCCAGCAGTTACCGCCCTCAACTTCCTAGCGGGACGCAGTATTTT
CASSYRPQLPSGTQYF
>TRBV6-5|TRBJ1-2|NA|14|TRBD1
TGTGCCAGCAGGGAAACAGGGGCGGACTATGGCTACACCTTC
CASRETGADYGYTF
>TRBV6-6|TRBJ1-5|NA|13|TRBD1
TGTGCCAGCACCTACGACAGGGCCCAGCCCCAGCATTTT
CASTYDRAQPQHF